The following is a T cell receptor (beta chain) sequence with its context. Its antigen is not known. V shed 4 bases, J shed 3 bases, and the junction held 10 bases outside the gene matches. The CDR3 has 17 residues. Germline CDR1 is SGHDT and CDR2 is YYEEEE. 13 Jbeta primers and 60 Vbeta primers were used for the PCR. The data were produced by immunoSEQ multiplex PCR, yet TCRdb's version contains in-frame clones alone and is incomplete. The profile shows 200,000 or so clones, about 81% of them singletons. This entry is derived from a study of cytomegalovirus exposure and HLA in healthy donors. Study findings and constraints: Researchers catalogued under 200 TCR beta chains as cytomegalovirus-associated. Upon later analysis, TCR association rates were observed to vary by HLA locus, being highest for DRB1 and lowest for HLA-C.

Source material: PBMCs. This chain connects TRBV5-6 to TRBJ1-6; TRBD1 aligns across 7 bases. This TCR derives from a woman aged 50 to 60 in good health and CMV-seropositive. The CDR3 sequence: CASSLRQGTFYNSPLHF. The CDR3 coding sequence is TGTGCCAGCAGCCTTAGACAGGGCACTTTCTATAATTCACCCCTCCACTTT.